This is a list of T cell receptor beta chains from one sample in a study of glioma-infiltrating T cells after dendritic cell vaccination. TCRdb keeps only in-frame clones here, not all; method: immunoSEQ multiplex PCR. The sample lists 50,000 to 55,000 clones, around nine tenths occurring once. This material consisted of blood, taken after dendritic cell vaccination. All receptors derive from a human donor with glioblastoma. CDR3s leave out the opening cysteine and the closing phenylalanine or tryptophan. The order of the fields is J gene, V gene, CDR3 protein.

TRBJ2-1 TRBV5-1 ASSLAGTGNNEQF
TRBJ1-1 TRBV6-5 ASSYAQNTEAF
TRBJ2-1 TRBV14 ASSQLATGVNEQF
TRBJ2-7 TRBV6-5 ASSYSGGTYYEQY
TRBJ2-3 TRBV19 ASSITGGGTQY
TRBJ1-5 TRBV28 ASSPPRGVQPQH
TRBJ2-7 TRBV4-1 ASSRPGLGEGEQY
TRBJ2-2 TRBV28 ASSFVGTTYTGELF
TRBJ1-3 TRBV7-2 ASSSRRDRLSGNTIY
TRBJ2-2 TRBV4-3 ASSQTGKTGELF
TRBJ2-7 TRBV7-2 ASSSGLAGVYEQY
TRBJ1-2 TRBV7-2 ASSLAKGTGHGYT
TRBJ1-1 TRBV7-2 ASSLVGPTEAF
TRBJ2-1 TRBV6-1 ASSIRDEQF
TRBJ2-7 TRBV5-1 ASSLSTVPYEQY
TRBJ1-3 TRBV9 ASSVAGSGNTIY
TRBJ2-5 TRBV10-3 AISESGGETQY
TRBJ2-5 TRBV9 ASSTGGREGETQY
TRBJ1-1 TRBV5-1 ASRSGAGGTEAF
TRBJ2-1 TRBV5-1 ASSLGAGGTYNEQF
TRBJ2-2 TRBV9 ASKGGTNTGELF
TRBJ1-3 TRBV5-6 ASSSRRTGGFGNTIY
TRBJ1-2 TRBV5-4 ASSVPGGIYGYT
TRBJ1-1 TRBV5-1 ASSFAEAPFEAF
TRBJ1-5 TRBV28 ASSKQGRYQPQH
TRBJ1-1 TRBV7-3 ASSATARQGDMNTEAF
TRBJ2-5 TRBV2 ASSESSNQETQY
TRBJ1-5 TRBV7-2 ASSLLGQNQPQH
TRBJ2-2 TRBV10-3 ATAPTTGELF
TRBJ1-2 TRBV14 ASSQGTDSYGYT
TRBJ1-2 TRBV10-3 AISESAGYNYGYT
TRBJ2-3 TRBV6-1 ASSEGTGGLDTQY
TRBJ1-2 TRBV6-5 ASSSGRGGGYGYT
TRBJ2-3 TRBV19 ASNSGLASDTQY
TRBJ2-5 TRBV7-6 ASSTRTGLGGTQY
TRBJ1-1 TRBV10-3 AISDSSTIRTEAF
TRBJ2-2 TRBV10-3 AITQAGGISGELF
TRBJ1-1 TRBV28 ASSFFAGEGEAF
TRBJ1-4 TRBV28 ASSNRGTDEKLF
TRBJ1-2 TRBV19 ASSIGANGYT
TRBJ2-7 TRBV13 ASSLEGDNSYEQY
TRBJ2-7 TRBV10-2 ASSEGTRYYEQY
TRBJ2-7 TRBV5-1 ASTPAGGAQYEQY
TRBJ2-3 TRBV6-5 ASTLRQNTDTQY
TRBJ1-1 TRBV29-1 SVKPGQGLGNTEAF
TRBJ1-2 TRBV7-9 ASSWTGTEYT
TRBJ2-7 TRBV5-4 ASSLDRDDAYEQY
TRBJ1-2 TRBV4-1 ASSQEVGQGSGGYT
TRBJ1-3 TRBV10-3 AIMSSSGNTIY
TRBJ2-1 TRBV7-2 ASSLAGTGVNEQF